Listed below are T cell receptor beta chains from one sample, sequenced in a study of blood T cell repertoires in COVID-19. The data were produced by immunoSEQ multiplex PCR, yet TCRdb's version contains in-frame clones alone and is incomplete. The sample comprises about 120,000 clones, over 75% of which are singletons, and about 17% rests with the top ten. Sequencing used peripheral blood. The receptors shown here come from a man aged 25 to 40 with COVID-19, enrolled during active disease. Both conserved end residues are part of each CDR3. Each record gives: V gene, D gene, clone size, CDR3 protein. A D gene is named only where the DNA matches it firmly. A clone size is listed for some rows: how often the clone was seen (once, few, many), or a class if it is expanded.

V gene: TRBV24-1
D gene: -
clone size: -
CDR3 protein: CATSAGGGAVGYTF

V gene: TRBV5-4
D gene: -
clone size: -
CDR3 protein: CASSLGGLGVTEAFF

V gene: TRBV19
D gene: TRBD2
clone size: medium-sized
CDR3 protein: CASSPSGGEYEQYF

V gene: TRBV5-1
D gene: TRBD1
clone size: -
CDR3 protein: CASSLTEGTGAYNEQFF

V gene: TRBV2
D gene: -
clone size: -
CDR3 protein: CASSDLSVTGELFF

V gene: TRBV5-6
D gene: -
clone size: -
CDR3 protein: CASSLTGEQYF

V gene: TRBV27
D gene: TRBD1
clone size: -
CDR3 protein: CASSSTPGQGVREQYF

V gene: TRBV7-6
D gene: -
clone size: once
CDR3 protein: CASSSNSYNSPLHF

V gene: TRBV5-1
D gene: TRBD2
clone size: few
CDR3 protein: CASSWVSGSSYNEQFF

V gene: TRBV6-6
D gene: -
clone size: -
CDR3 protein: CASSYPAGTYEQYF

V gene: TRBV7-2
D gene: -
clone size: -
CDR3 protein: CASSPDTYEQYF

V gene: TRBV19
D gene: TRBD2
clone size: -
CDR3 protein: CASSSERDGVPYNEQFF

V gene: TRBV24-1
D gene: -
clone size: -
CDR3 protein: CATSDLWRGTEAFF

V gene: TRBV6-5
D gene: TRBD1
clone size: -
CDR3 protein: CASSYQTGAGNTIYF

V gene: TRBV27
D gene: -
clone size: -
CDR3 protein: CASSPLAGRYEQYF

V gene: TRBV27
D gene: -
clone size: -
CDR3 protein: CASSLGEHTYEQYF

V gene: TRBV6-5
D gene: -
clone size: -
CDR3 protein: CASLVGPSYEQYF

V gene: TRBV2
D gene: TRBD2
clone size: -
CDR3 protein: CASIGLAESSYNEQFF

V gene: TRBV27
D gene: -
clone size: -
CDR3 protein: CASSLTANQPQHF

V gene: TRBV29-1
D gene: TRBD1
clone size: few
CDR3 protein: CSAPLTGGYYGYTF

V gene: TRBV27
D gene: -
clone size: -
CDR3 protein: CASSPQDFNYGYTF

V gene: TRBV6-2/TRBV6-3
D gene: -
clone size: -
CDR3 protein: CASSPLRLAHGELFF

V gene: TRBV28
D gene: -
clone size: -
CDR3 protein: CASRGSGSSRKLFF